Given below is one T cell receptor beta chain in context. The antigen remains unidentified. Treatment here: approximately nine-day PBMC culture with coronavirus spike peptide pools or control peptides (ViraFEST assay). Sequence data for DNA of cultured CD4+ T cells were generated by the Oncomine TCR Beta short-read assay. Cultured CD4+ T cells were the source of extracted genomic DNA. TCRdb analysed the PCR reads with MiXCR anew, one entry per CDR3 protein. The top ten clones hold 9.5% to 12% of a sample with roughly 13,000 distinct CDR3 sequences, under 80% of them seen once. This record belongs to a study of vaccination and CD4 T cells after COVID-19. Study-wide background: Researchers treated cells with overlapping spike peptides taken from SARS-CoV-2, HCoV-NL63, HCoV-OC43 and HCoV-229E.

The CDR3 has 14 residues. V was shortened by 6 bases and J by 8 bases, with 16 bases between the two germline ends. In germline, CDR1 is SGHTA, CDR2 FQGTGA. This sequence joins TRBV7-3 and TRBJ2-2; D may correspond to TRBD1 or TRBD2 (6 bases each). This receptor was taken from a human donor who had recovered from COVID-19. The sequenced sample was CD4+ T cells from blood, cultured in vitro. CDR3 bases: TGTGCCAGCAGTCCTGACGGGGGCAGAGGGGAGCTGTTTTTT. Its protein is CASSPDGGRGELFF.